The 24 T cell receptor beta chains below come from one sample, sequenced in a study of T cells in Graves' hyperthyroidism and ophthalmopathy. Regions amplified from RNA transcripts were the TCR beta CDR3 regions. First-round RT-PCR targeting the TCR CDR3 was performed with the HTBI primer set. TCRdb passed the multiplex PCR reads through MiXCR, listing each CDR3 protein once. The table shows approximately 600,000 distinct CDR3 sequences, with under 20% occurring only once. Input material: blood. Receptors were obtained from a woman aged 25 to 39 with Graves' hyperthyroidism.

This chain's CDR3 is CASMGRTKGNTEAFF. Here the CDR3 DNA reads TGTGCCAGTATGGGGCGAACCAAAGGGAACACTGAAGCTTTCTTT. The chain links TRBV19 to TRBJ1-1, with a weak D call TRBD1 (5 bases). Germline CDR1 and CDR2: LNHDA and SQIVND (reference sequence). V shed 7 bases and J shed 1 base, with 16 bases lying between them. CDR3 length: 15 residues.

This chain joins TRBV15 and TRBJ1-2; D remains unclear. The V gene lost 0 bases and the J gene lost 7 bases, with 6 bases spanning the gap. The germline gives CDR1 LNHNV, CDR2 YYDKDF (reference sequence). The CDR3 is 12 amino acids. The CDR3 nucleotides read TGTGCCACCAGCAGAGATAGGGCTGGCTACACCTTC. Residues: CATSRDRAGYTF.

This clonotype was detected ten times or more. The rearrangement uses TRBV28 and TRBJ1-5, with 7 positions matching TRBD1. There are 13 residues in the CDR3. Germline-derived CDR1 and CDR2 are MDHEN and SYDVKM. J was trimmed by 3 bases and V by 10 bases; bases with no gene match: 6. CDR3 bases: TGTGCCACCTGGACAGGACTCAATCAGCCCCAGCATTTT. It encodes CATWTGLNQPQHF.

J is TRBJ1-4 and V is TRBV19, with a tentative D call TRBD1 (5 bases). V was pared by 9 bases and J by 3 bases, with 11 bases between. CDR3 length: 13 amino acids. Germline V CDR1 and CDR2: LNHDA, SQIVND (reference sequence). CDR3 residues: CASRLGANEKLFF. CDR3 in DNA: TGTGCCAGCCGCCTAGGGGCTAATGAAAAACTGTTTTTT. Supplemented by reference TRBV19 and TRBJ1-4, the full variable domain reads DGGITQSPKYLFRKEGQNVTLSCEQNLNHDAMYWYRQDPGQGLRLIYYSQIVNDFQKGDIAEGYSVSREKKESFPLTVTSAQKNPTAFYLCASRLGANEKLFFGSGTQLSVL.

This clonotype was seen only a few times. The genes are TRBV19 and TRBJ2-1; 13 bases are shared with TRBD2. The CDR3 has 15 residues. The junction had 3 bases not matched to a gene; V was cut back by 3 bases and J by 7 bases. CDR1 and CDR2 from the germline V gene are LNHDA and SQIVND (reference sequence). For the CDR3, the DNA is TGTGCCAGTAGTATTCGGACTAGCGGGAGAAATGAGCAGTTCTTC. Protein product: CASSIRTSGRNEQFF.

CDR3 in amino acids: CASSRRRTSSRNEQFF. CDR3 sequence (DNA): TGTGCCAGCAGCCGGAGGAGAACATCGAGCCGCAATGAGCAGTTCTTC. The gene calls are TRBV7-6 and TRBJ2-1, with D possibly being TRBD2 (5 bases). V was clipped by 5 bases and J by 6 bases, with 20 bases between them. Germline V CDR1 and CDR2: SGHVS, FNYEAQ. The CDR3 loop spans 16 amino acids.

The chain employs TRBV30 and TRBJ2-7; tentative D call: TRBD1 (6 bases). CDR3 length equals 15 residues. In germline, CDR1 is GTSNPN, CDR2 SVGIG (reference sequence). Trimming stripped 4 bases from V and 2 bases from J, with 18 bases between. The CDR3 DNA sequence: TGTGCCTGGACCAAGGACAGAAACTTTCCCTACGAGCAGTACTTC. Translated: CAWTKDRNFPYEQYF. The variable domain in full, completed from reference TRBV30 and TRBJ2-7, reads SQTIHQWPATLVQPVGSPLSLECTVEGTSNPNLYWYRQAAGRGLQLLFYSVGIGQISSEVPQNLSASRPQDRQFILSSKKLLLSDSGFYLCAWTKDRNFPYEQYFGPGTRLTVT.

The rearrangement links TRBV19 to TRBJ2-3; 9 bases agree with TRBD2. This CDR3 spans 18 amino acids. Germline CDR1 is LNHDA and CDR2 is SQIVND (reference sequence). V dropped 4 bases and J dropped 3; count of bases not matched to a gene: 14. The CDR3 nucleotides are TGTGCCAGTAGTAGGTCTAGCGGGACCTCTGGGGGAACAGATACGCAGTATTTT. As protein: CASSRSSGTSGGTDTQYF.

The V gene is TRBV19, the J gene TRBJ1-1, with D possibly matching TRBD1 (5 bases). The CDR3 contains 14 residues. Trimming removed 6 bases from V and 4 bases from J, with 15 bases in between. The germline gives CDR1 LNHDA, CDR2 SQIVND (reference sequence). The CDR3 loop is CASRPWAGGTEAFF. CDR3 DNA: TGTGCCAGTAGACCCTGGGCGGGGGGCACTGAAGCTTTCTTT.

CDR3 amino acids: CASTRTGGNEQFF. The CDR3 DNA reads TGTGCCAGCACCCGGACAGGGGGCAATGAGCAGTTCTTC. The chain joins TRBV6-1 to TRBJ2-1, with 10 bases lining up with TRBD1. V shed 7 bases and J 6 bases; nucleotides not matched to a gene: 3. Germline V CDR1 and CDR2: MNHNS, SASEGT. The CDR3 spans 13 residues.

This chain's CDR3 is CASSQGGVAGYTF. DNA of the CDR3: TGTGCCAGCAGCCAAGGAGGGGTTGCTGGCTACACCTTC. The V call is TRBV14, the J call TRBJ1-2; D is possibly TRBD1 (5 bases). Germline V CDR1 and CDR2: SGHDN, FVKESK. This CDR3 region has 13 residues. Between the trimmed V and J ends, which lost 1 base and 7 bases, there was a span of 10 bases.

This clonotype turned up a few times. The chain has TRBV5-1 and TRBJ1-4, with 8 bases that match TRBD1. The CDR3 runs to 14 residues. Germline V gene lookup returns CDR1 SGHRS and CDR2 YFSETQ. V lost 1 base and J lost 8; bases outside the gene matches: 4. The CDR3 reads CASSLSTGGEKLFF. As DNA, the CDR3 is TGCGCCAGCAGCTTGAGCACAGGGGGGGAAAAACTGTTTTTT.

This clonotype turned up a few times. The V call is TRBV18, the J call TRBJ1-1; D not certain. Trimming stripped 1 base from V and 5 bases from J, with 14 bases between. The CDR3 spans 15 residues. Germline V CDR1 and CDR2: KGHSH, LQKENI. Here the CDR3 reads CASSPQSGRGTEAFF. CDR3 nucleotides: TGTGCCAGCTCACCACAGTCAGGAAGAGGGACTGAAGCTTTCTTT.

This clonotype appeared a few times. This chain joins TRBV7-2 and TRBJ1-4; TRBD1 might be the D (5 bases). Trimming pared 2 bases from V and 6 bases from J, leaving 10 bases between. Germline V gene lookup returns CDR1 SGHTA and CDR2 FQGNSA. This CDR3 spans 14 amino acids. The CDR3 nucleotides read TGTGCCAGCAGCTTAAAGGCAGGGTATGAAAAACTGTTTTTT. Translation gives CASSLKAGYEKLFF.

This clonotype was recorded a few times. Just one base apart from a much larger clone, this may be a read error. V usage is TRBV6-1 and J usage is TRBJ2-5, with TRBD2 identical over 11 bases. Germline-derived CDR1 and CDR2 are MNHNS and SASEGT. J was trimmed by 7 bases and V by 7 bases; bases with no gene match: 2. The CDR3 has 12 residues. CDR3 loop: CASTLAGGTQYF. DNA of the CDR3: TGTGCCAGCACTCTAGCGGGGGGGACCCAGTACTTC.

This clonotype appeared a few times. The V and J genes are TRBV11-2 and TRBJ2-2; 10 nucleotides line up with TRBD1. The CDR3 covers 16 residues. The junction had 5 bases not matched to a gene; V was cut back by 3 bases and J by 4 bases. Germline V gene sequence: CDR1 SGHAT, CDR2 FQNNGV. DNA for the CDR3: TGTGCCAGCAGCTTTCTGGGACAGGGGATCACCGGGGAGCTGTTTTTT. It specifies CASSFLGQGITGELFF.

The V and J genes are TRBV20-1 and TRBJ2-5, with 12 bases matching TRBD1. The CDR3 runs 17 residues. Germline CDR1 is DFQATT and CDR2 is SNEGSKA (reference sequence). Unmatched junction bases numbered 10, after V lost 5 bases and J lost 0 bases. The CDR3 nucleotides read TGCAGTGCTCTTAACCCGGGACAGGGGGCCCACCAAGAGACCCAGTACTTC. It translates to CSALNPGQGAHQETQYF.

This clonotype was counted at least ten times. The V and J genes are TRBV12-3 or TRBV12-4 and TRBJ2-7; maybe TRBD2 (5 bases). The CDR3 consists of 13 residues. V was clipped by 6 bases and J by 6 bases, with 15 bases between them. CDR3 nucleotide sequence: TGTGCCAGCAGACGAAGGGAGACTGGCGAGCAGTACTTC. Translation: CASRRRETGEQYF.

V usage is TRBV20-1 and J usage is TRBJ2-7; 10 bases match TRBD1. Germline V lookup: CDR1 DFQATT, CDR2 SNEGSKA (reference sequence). The CDR3 has 14 residues. The junction had 8 bases not matched to a gene; V was cut back by 1 base and J by 8 bases. The CDR3 DNA sequence: TGCAGTGCTAGAGTTGACAGGGGGCAAGCAAAGCAGTACTTC. Translating gives CSARVDRGQAKQYF.

This clonotype was seen ten or more times. This chain joins TRBV28 and TRBJ2-1, with D uncertain. The V and J ends lost 3 bases and 10 bases respectively, with 7 bases between them. Germline V gene lookup returns CDR1 MDHEN and CDR2 SYDVKM. This CDR3 is built from 11 residues. In DNA, the CDR3 is TGTGCCAGCAGTTTCGAAAGGGAGCAGTTCTTC. Encoded protein: CASSFEREQFF.

This clonotype was picked up many times. This sequence joins TRBV28 and TRBJ2-5, with D maybe TRBD2 (6 bases). The CDR3 contains 15 residues. The germline V and J ends were trimmed by 0 bases and 5 bases, with 13 bases remaining between them. CDR1 is MDHEN and CDR2 is SYDVKM in the germline V gene. CDR3 sequence: CASSLWRGGKETQYF. CDR3 nucleotide sequence: TGTGCCAGCAGTTTATGGCGTGGAGGGAAGGAGACCCAGTACTTC.

This clonotype was recorded many times. This chain joins TRBV5-5 and TRBJ2-5, with 7 bases identical to TRBD1. Germline V gene data show CDR1 as SGHKS and CDR2 as YYEKEE (reference sequence). The V and J ends lost 1 base and 1 base, in that order; junction bases with no gene match: 1. The CDR3 covers 14 residues. The CDR3 region is CASSLWDSQETQYF. The DNA for the CDR3 is TGTGCCAGCAGCTTGTGGGACAGCCAAGAGACCCAGTACTTC.

This clonotype was counted at least ten times. The rearrangement uses TRBV4-1 and TRBJ2-1; D is ambiguous. Germline V gives CDR1 MGHRA, CDR2 YSYEKL. The CDR3 is 17 amino acids. The V end was cut by 2 bases, the J end by 6 bases, with 20 bases between. CDR3 amino acids: CASSQKSHRLILNEQFF. The CDR3 DNA reads as TGCGCCAGCAGCCAAAAGTCACACCGCCTGATCCTCAATGAGCAGTTCTTC.

In this sample, this clonotype turned up a few times. The V call is TRBV29-1, the J call TRBJ1-4; the match to TRBD1 covers 10 bases. With 4 bases clipped from V and 13 bases from J, the junction kept 9 bases outside the gene matches. The germline CDR1 and CDR2 sequences are SQVTM and ANQGSEA. This CDR3 contains 13 residues. The CDR3 sequence: CSVVGQGGGRLFF. CDR3 in DNA: TGCAGCGTTGTTGGACAGGGGGGTGGAAGACTGTTTTTT.